The present TCR beta chain was sequenced within a study of T cell repertoires in cytomegalovirus infection (dated by TCRdb to the late 2010s). About the investigation overall: Alongside well-studied HLA-B-restricted epitopes, the peptide stimulations were aimed at recently identified HLA-C-restricted CMV epitopes, whose presentation resists viral immunomodulation. Donor HLA type was relevant to the analysis, as public TCR beta signatures indicated carriage of CMV infection together with the matching HLA type. General findings and caveats noted by the study authors: Carriers of CMV infection plus the relevant HLA type were discriminated by the cumulative frequency of public TCR beta family members in the study cohort and in an independent roughly 400-donor cohort. The ex vivo response was dominated by HLA-C-restricted CMV-specific TCR beta clonotypes, which also provided the single most frequent clonotype in two of eight donors.

This clonotype has only a few counts. The antigen it recognizes is unknown. Base qualities were left out, and no much larger clone turns up one base away. Instrument used: Illumina HiSeq 1500. TCRdb ran its own pipeline on the public reads, namely fastp trimming at Q25 and MiXCR clone calling, and kept in-frame beta chains. Every distinct CDR3 protein forms one entry, paired with its most common genes and DNA. The sample contains about 830,000 distinct CDR3 sequences, about 33% of them found a single time. The biggest ten clones account for 9.5% to 15% of the sample. This specimen's treatment or condition label, interpreted: in vitro stimulation with specific CMV peptide epitopes to enrich CMV-specific T cells. Material: cultured CD8+ T cells from PBMCs, obtained from culture after CMV antigen stimulation. This receptor was obtained from a human donor in good health (CMV status not recorded). Some clones in this sample may be carry-over from other donors' samples.

Read as DNA, the sequence is TGTGCCAGCAGTTTATATGGGGGGGGAGTAACGAACACTGAAGCTTTCTTT. This encodes CASSLYGGGVTNTEAFF. The sequence links TRBV12-3 or TRBV12-4 to TRBJ1-1, with a tentative D gene TRBD1 over 5 matching bases. Including cysteine and phenylalanine, the CDR3 has 17 amino acids. Only the CDR3 DNA is retained, 51 bases long and in frame from the first base. The V end loses 2 bases and the J end loses 1 base, and a stretch of 17 bases separates them.